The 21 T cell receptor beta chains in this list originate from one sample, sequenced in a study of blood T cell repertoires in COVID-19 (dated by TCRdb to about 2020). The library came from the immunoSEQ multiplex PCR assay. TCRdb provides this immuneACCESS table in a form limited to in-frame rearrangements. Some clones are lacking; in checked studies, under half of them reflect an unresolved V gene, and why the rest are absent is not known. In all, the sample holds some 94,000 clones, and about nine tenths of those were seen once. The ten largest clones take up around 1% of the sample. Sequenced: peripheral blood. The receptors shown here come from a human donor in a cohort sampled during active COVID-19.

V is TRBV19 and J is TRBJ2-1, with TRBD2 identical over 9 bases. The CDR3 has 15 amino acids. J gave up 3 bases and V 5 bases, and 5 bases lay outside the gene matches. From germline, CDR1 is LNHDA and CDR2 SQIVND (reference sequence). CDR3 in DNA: TGTGCCAGTAGTCCCGGGACTAGCCTCTACAATGAGCAGTTCTTC. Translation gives CASSPGTSLYNEQFF.

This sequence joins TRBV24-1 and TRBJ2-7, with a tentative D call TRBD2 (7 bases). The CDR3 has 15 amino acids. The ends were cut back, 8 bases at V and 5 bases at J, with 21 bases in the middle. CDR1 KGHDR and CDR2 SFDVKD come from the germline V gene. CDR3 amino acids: CATTLPSGRGNEQYF. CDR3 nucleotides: TGTGCCACCACCCTCCCCTCTGGGAGGGGGAACGAGCAGTACTTC.

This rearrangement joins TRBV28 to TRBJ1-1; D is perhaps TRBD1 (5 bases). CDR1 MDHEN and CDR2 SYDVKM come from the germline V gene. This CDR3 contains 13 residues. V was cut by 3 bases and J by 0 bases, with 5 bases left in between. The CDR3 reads CASSLTVNTEAFF. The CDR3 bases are TGTGCCAGCAGTTTGACAGTGAACACTGAAGCTTTCTTT.

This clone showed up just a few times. CDR3 in DNA: TGTGCCAGCAGTGAATATCGGACAGGGGTTAACTATGGCTACACCTTC. Residues: CASSEYRTGVNYGYTF. J is TRBJ1-2 and V is TRBV25-1; 9 nucleotides agree with TRBD1. This CDR3 contains 16 residues. Trimming cost V 0 bases and J 1 base; bases outside gene matches: 3. Germline V CDR1 and CDR2: MGHDK, SYGVNS.

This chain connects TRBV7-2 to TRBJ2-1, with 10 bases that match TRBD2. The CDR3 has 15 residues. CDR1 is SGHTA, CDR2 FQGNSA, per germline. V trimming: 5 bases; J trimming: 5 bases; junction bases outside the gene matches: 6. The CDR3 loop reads CASSVRTSGHNEQFF. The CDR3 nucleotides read TGTGCCAGCAGCGTTCGGACTAGCGGCCACAATGAGCAGTTCTTC.

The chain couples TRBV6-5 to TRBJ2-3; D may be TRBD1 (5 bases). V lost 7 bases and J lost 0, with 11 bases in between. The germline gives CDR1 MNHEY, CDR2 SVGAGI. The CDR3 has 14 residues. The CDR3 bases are TGTGCCAGCACCCTACAGGCCAGCACAGATACGCAGTATTTT. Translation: CASTLQASTDTQYF.

For the CDR3, the DNA is TGTGCCAGTAGTATTGCGGCAGGGGAGTCCCACAATGAGCAGTTCTTC. It codes for CASSIAAGESHNEQFF. The chain couples TRBV19 to TRBJ2-1; D might be TRBD1 (6 bases). V gave up 3 bases and J gave up 5 bases, with 17 bases separating them. Per germline, CDR1 LNHDA and CDR2 SQIVND (reference sequence). The CDR3 loop spans 16 amino acids. The full variable domain, completed using reference TRBV19 and TRBJ2-1, is DGGITQSPKYLFRKEGQNVTLSCEQNLNHDAMYWYRQDPGQGLRLIYYSQIVNDFQKGDIAEGYSVSREKKESFPLTVTSAQKNPTAFYLCASSIAAGESHNEQFFGPGTRLTVL.

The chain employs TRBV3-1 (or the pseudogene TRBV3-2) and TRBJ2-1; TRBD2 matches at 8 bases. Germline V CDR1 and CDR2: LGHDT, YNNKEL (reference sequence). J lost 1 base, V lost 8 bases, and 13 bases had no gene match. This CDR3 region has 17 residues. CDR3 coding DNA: TGTGCCAGCGGCCGAGCGGGGGAAAAGAATTCCTACAATGAGCAGTTCTTC. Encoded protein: CASGRAGEKNSYNEQFF.

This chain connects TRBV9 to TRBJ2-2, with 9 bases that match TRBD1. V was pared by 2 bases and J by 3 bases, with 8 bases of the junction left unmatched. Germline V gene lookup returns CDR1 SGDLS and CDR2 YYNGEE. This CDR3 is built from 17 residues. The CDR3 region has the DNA TGTGCCAGCAGCGTCTCCCCCGGGACAGGGTACACCGGGGAGCTGTTTTTT. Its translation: CASSVSPGTGYTGELFF.

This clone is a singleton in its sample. CDR3 region: CASSPFPGELFF. Written as DNA, the CDR3 is TGTGCCAGCAGTCCCTTCCCCGGGGAGCTGTTTTTT. The chain carries TRBV7-6 and TRBJ2-2; no reliable D call. This CDR3 spans 12 amino acids. The germline V gene has CDR1 SGHVS and CDR2 FNYEAQ. The V end was cut by 6 bases, the J end by 6 bases, with 8 bases between. The whole variable domain, filled in from reference TRBV7-6 and TRBJ2-2, reads GAGVSQSPRYKVTKRGQDVALRCDPISGHVSLYWYRQALGQGPEFLTYFNYEAQQDKSGLPNDRFSAERPEGSISTLTIQRTEQRDSAMYRCASSPFPGELFFGEGSRLTVL.

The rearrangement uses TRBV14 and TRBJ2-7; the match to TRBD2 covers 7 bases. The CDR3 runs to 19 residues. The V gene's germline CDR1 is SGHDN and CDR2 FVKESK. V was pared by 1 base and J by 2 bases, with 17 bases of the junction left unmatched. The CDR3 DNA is TGTGCCAGCAGCCAAGGGCGGCGGCGGGGGACGCGAGAGGCCTACGAGCAGTACTTC. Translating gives CASSQGRRRGTREAYEQYF. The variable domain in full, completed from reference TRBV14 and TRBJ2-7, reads EAGVTQFPSHSVIEKGQTVTLRCDPISGHDNLYWYRRVMGKEIKFLLHFVKESKQDESGMPNNRFLAERTGGTYSTLKVQPAELEDSGVYFCASSQGRRRGTREAYEQYFGPGTRLTVT.

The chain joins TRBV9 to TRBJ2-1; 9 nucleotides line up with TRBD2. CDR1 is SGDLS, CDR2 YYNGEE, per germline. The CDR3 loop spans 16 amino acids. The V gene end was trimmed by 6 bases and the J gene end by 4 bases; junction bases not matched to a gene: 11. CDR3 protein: CASTLSGTSTYNEQFF. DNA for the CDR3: TGTGCCAGCACTCTATCCGGGACTAGCACGTACAATGAGCAGTTCTTC.

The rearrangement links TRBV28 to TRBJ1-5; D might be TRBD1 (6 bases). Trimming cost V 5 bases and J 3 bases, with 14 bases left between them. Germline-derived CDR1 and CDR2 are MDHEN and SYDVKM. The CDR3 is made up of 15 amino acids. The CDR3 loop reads CASSPGQGINQPQHF. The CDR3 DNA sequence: TGTGCCAGCAGTCCCGGTCAGGGGATCAATCAGCCCCAGCATTTT.

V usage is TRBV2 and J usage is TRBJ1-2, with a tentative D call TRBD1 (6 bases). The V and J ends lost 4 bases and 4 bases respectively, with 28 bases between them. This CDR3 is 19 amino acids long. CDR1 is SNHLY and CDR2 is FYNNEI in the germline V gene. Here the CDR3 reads CASSGQDKSIGSSVYGYTF. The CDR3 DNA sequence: TGTGCCAGCAGTGGACAGGATAAGTCTATCGGGTCCTCCGTCTATGGCTACACCTTC.

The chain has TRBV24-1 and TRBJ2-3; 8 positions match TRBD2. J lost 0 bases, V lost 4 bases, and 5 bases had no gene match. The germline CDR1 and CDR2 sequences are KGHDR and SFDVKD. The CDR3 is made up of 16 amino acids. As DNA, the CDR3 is TGTGCCACCAGTGACCCCATAGCGGGAAGCACAGATACGCAGTATTTT. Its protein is CATSDPIAGSTDTQYF.

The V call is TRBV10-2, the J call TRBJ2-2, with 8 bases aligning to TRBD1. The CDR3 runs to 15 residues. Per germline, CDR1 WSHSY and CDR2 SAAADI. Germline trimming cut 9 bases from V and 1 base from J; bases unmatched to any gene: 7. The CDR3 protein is CASLTGERNTGELFF. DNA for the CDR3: TGCGCCAGTCTGACAGGGGAAAGGAACACCGGGGAGCTGTTTTTT.

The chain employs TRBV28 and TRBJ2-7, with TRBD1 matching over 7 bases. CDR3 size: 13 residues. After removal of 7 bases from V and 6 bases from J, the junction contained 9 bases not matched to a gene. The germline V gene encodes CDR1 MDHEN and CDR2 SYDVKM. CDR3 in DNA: TGTGCCAGCACCCCCGGGACAGCCTCCGAGCAGTACTTC. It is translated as CASTPGTASEQYF.

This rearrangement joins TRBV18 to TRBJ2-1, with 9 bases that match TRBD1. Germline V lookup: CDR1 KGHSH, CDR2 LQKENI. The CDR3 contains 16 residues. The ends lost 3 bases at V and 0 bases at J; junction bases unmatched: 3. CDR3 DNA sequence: TGTGCCAGCTCACCCGGGGGACAGGGCTCCTACAATGAGCAGTTCTTC. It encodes CASSPGGQGSYNEQFF.

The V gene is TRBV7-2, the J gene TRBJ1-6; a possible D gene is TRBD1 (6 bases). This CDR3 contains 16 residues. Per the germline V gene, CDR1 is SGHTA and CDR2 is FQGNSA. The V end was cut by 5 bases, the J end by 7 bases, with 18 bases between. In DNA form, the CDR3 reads TGTGCCAGCAGCCCCCAGGGGCAGGGAGTGAATTCACCCCTCCACTTT. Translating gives CASSPQGQGVNSPLHF.

CDR3 sequence reads: CASLGGANTEAFF. CDR3 DNA: TGTGCCTCCTTAGGGGGAGCGAACACTGAAGCTTTCTTT. The gene calls are TRBV28 and TRBJ1-1, with a tentative D call TRBD1 (6 bases). This CDR3 has 13 amino acids. V lost 11 bases to trimming and J lost 1 base, with 14 bases between them. Germline CDR1 reads MDHEN; CDR2 reads SYDVKM. Drawing the rest from reference TRBV28 and TRBJ1-1, the complete variable domain is DVKVTQSSRYLVKRTGEKVFLECVQDMDHENMFWYRQDPGLGLRLIYFSYDVKMKEKGDIPEGYSVSREKKERFSLILESASTNQTSMYLCASLGGANTEAFFGQGTRLTVV.

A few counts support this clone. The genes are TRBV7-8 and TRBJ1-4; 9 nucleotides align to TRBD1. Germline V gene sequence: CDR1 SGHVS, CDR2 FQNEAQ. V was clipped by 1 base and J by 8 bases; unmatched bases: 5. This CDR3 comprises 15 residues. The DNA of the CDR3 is TGTGCCAGCAGCTTAGAGGGACAGGGAAACGAAAAACTGTTTTTT. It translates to CASSLEGQGNEKLFF.